The rows below give T cell receptor beta chains drawn from one sample of a study of blood T cell repertoires in COVID-19. Sequencing used immunoSEQ multiplex PCR; TCRdb keeps in-frame clones, though not all of them. The profile shows roughly 75,000 clones, around nine tenths of them singletons. Source material: peripheral blood. The receptors come from an elderly man with COVID-19, enrolled during active disease. The CDR3 runs from the conserved cysteine through the conserved F or W. Each record gives: clone size, D gene, V gene, J gene, CDR3 DNA, CDR3 protein. D genes are given only for firm matches. Rows give clone size only sometimes, using once, few, many, or a class for an expanded clone.

-	-	TRBV3-1/TRBV3-2	TRBJ1-3	TGTGCCAGCAGAAGTTCTGGCAACACCATATATTTT	CASRSSGNTIYF
-	TRBD1	TRBV3-1/TRBV3-2	TRBJ2-6	TGTGCCAGCAGCCAAGGCAGGGGGCCTGGGGCCAACGTCCTGACTTTC	CASSQGRGPGANVLTF
-	TRBD1	TRBV7-8	TRBJ1-1	TGTGCCAGCAGCTTGTTCGACAGGGAGACTGAAGCTTTCTTT	CASSLFDRETEAFF
-	TRBD2	TRBV7-9	TRBJ2-1	TGTGCCAGCAATATTGGCGGGACTAGAGTCCCCAATGAGCAGTTCTTC	CASNIGGTRVPNEQFF
-	-	TRBV19	TRBJ2-5	TGTGCCAGTAGTTCTTTAGCGGTACCTCAAGAGACCCAGTACTTC	CASSSLAVPQETQYF
-	-	TRBV6-5	TRBJ2-5	TGTGCCAGCAGTTCCCCGGGCGGGGTACAAGAGACCCAGTACTTC	CASSSPGGVQETQYF
-	-	TRBV18	TRBJ2-3	TGTGCCAGCTCACCAGGGGCAAGCACAGATACGCAGTATTTT	CASSPGASTDTQYF
-	-	TRBV4-1	TRBJ1-5	TGCGCCAGCAGCCAGGATTGGCAGGGGCGGAGGAATCAGCCCCAGCATTTT	CASSQDWQGRRNQPQHF
-	-	TRBV5-1	TRBJ2-1	TGCGCCAGCAGCTTCTCCGGGACTTCCCGCTCCTACAATGAGCAGTTCTTC	CASSFSGTSRSYNEQFF
-	TRBD1	TRBV2	TRBJ2-5	TGTGCCAGCAAGGGAGCAGGGGGTGGCCAAGAGACCCAGTACTTC	CASKGAGGGQETQYF
-	-	TRBV18	TRBJ2-3	TGTGCCAGCTCACCAGGGCTCGGCACAGATACGCAGTATTTT	CASSPGLGTDTQYF
-	-	TRBV19	TRBJ2-3	TGTGCCAGTACTTTCGGGATAAGCACAGATACGCAGTATTTT	CASTFGISTDTQYF
few	-	TRBV10-1	TRBJ1-5	TGCGCCAGCAGTGATCAGGGTCAGCCCCAGCATTTT	CASSDQGQPQHF
-	TRBD2	TRBV6-6	TRBJ2-3	TGTGCCAGCAGTTACCGGACTAGCGGGGGGGCGGATACGCAGTATTTT	CASSYRTSGGADTQYF
-	-	TRBV6-5	TRBJ1-2	TGTGCCAGCAGCCGGGCAGGGGACTATGGCTACACCTTC	CASSRAGDYGYTF
-	TRBD1	TRBV6-5	TRBJ1-2	TGTGCCAGCAGTCCCGGGACAGACCTCTATGGCTACACCTTC	CASSPGTDLYGYTF
-	-	TRBV9	TRBJ1-6	TGTGCCAGCAGTAAGGGGTATTCACCCCTCCACTTT	CASSKGYSPLHF
-	TRBD1	TRBV11-2	TRBJ1-2	TGTGCCAGCAGCTTAGTAACAGGGGACGATGGCTACACCTTC	CASSLVTGDDGYTF
-	TRBD1	TRBV6-5	TRBJ1-2	TGTGCCAGCAGTTACTCTGGGACAGGTCGGGGCTACACCTTC	CASSYSGTGRGYTF
few	TRBD1	TRBV4-1	TRBJ1-2	TGCGCCAGCAGCCAAGAGGGACAGCCGTCCTATGGCTACACCTTC	CASSQEGQPSYGYTF
once	TRBD1	TRBV5-6	TRBJ1-2	TGTGCCAGCACCCGGGACAGGGGAGGTGGCTACACCTTC	CASTRDRGGGYTF
-	TRBD1	TRBV28	TRBJ1-5	TGTGCCAGCAACAAGGACAGGGGGCGGAGGCCCCAGCATTTT	CASNKDRGRRPQHF
-	-	TRBV7-9	TRBJ1-4	TGTGCCAGCAGCCCCCCGGGAGCCTTTAATGAAAAACTGTTTTTT	CASSPPGAFNEKLFF
-	TRBD2	TRBV3-1/TRBV3-2	TRBJ2-3	TGTGCCAGCAGCCGGGGGACTAGCGGGCACCCTAGCACAGATACGCAGTATTTT	CASSRGTSGHPSTDTQYF
-	-	TRBV18	TRBJ1-1	TGTGCCAGCTCACCGGACAGAGAAGCTTTCTTT	CASSPDREAFF
-	-	TRBV28	TRBJ1-2	TGTGCCAGCAGTTTAGGGGGGTACGGCTACACCTTC	CASSLGGYGYTF
-	TRBD2	TRBV28	TRBJ2-3	TGTGCCAGCATCCCGGGGGGGACAGATACGCAGTATTTT	CASIPGGTDTQYF
-	-	TRBV6-5	TRBJ1-4	TGTGCCAGCGGAATGGGAGCATCTAATGAAAAACTGTTTTTT	CASGMGASNEKLFF
-	TRBD1	TRBV6-5	TRBJ1-5	TGTGCCAGCAAGGGACAGGGTATAGGTCAGCCCCAGCATTTT	CASKGQGIGQPQHF
-	TRBD1	TRBV3-1/TRBV3-2	TRBJ1-1	TGTGCCAGCAGCCCTAGGACAGGTCCCGCTGAAGCTTTCTTT	CASSPRTGPAEAFF
-	TRBD1	TRBV18	TRBJ1-6	TGTGCCAGCTCCCCCAGGGCAGGGGGCAGTCCCTATAATTCACCCCTCCACTTT	CASSPRAGGSPYNSPLHF
-	TRBD2	TRBV18	TRBJ2-3	TGTGCCAGCTCACCGGAACTAGCGCTCACAGATACGCAGTATTTT	CASSPELALTDTQYF
-	TRBD1	TRBV11-3	TRBJ1-1	TGTGCCAGCAGCGCCGGACAGGGTCAGAACACTGAAGCTTTCTTT	CASSAGQGQNTEAFF
-	TRBD2	TRBV6-2/TRBV6-3	TRBJ2-7	TGTGCCAGCAGTTACGGGGCTAGCGGGGGATCCTACGAGCAGTACTTC	CASSYGASGGSYEQYF
-	-	TRBV5-1	TRBJ1-1	TGCGCCAGCAGCTTGGCACCCGGGGGTGAGGGTGAAGCTTTCTTT	CASSLAPGGEGEAFF
-	TRBD1	TRBV5-4	TRBJ1-2	TGTGCCAGCAGCGTACGCCGGGACAGGTACTATGGCTACACCTTC	CASSVRRDRYYGYTF
-	TRBD1	TRBV6-6	TRBJ1-1	TGTGCCAGCATGCGTGGGACAGGGGCCCCGGGCACTGAAGCTTTCTTT	CASMRGTGAPGTEAFF
-	-	TRBV18	TRBJ2-7	TGTGCCAGCTCGCGAAGCGGGTACGAGCAGCACTTC	CASSRSGYEQHF
-	TRBD2	TRBV5-5	TRBJ2-1	TGTGCCAGCAGCCCTCCGACTAGCGGGGGGGCAGATGAGCAGTTCTTC	CASSPPTSGGADEQFF
-	-	TRBV28	TRBJ1-1	TGTGCCAGCAGTTTTCGGAGGAACACTGAAGCTTTCTTT	CASSFRRNTEAFF
-	TRBD1	TRBV6-5	TRBJ1-6	TGTGCCAGCAGGGGGACAGCGAGGAATTCACCCCTCCACTTT	CASRGTARNSPLHF
-	TRBD1	TRBV6-6	TRBJ1-5	TGTGCCACAATTCCGGGACAGGGGGCGACTCAGCCCCAGCATTTT	CATIPGQGATQPQHF
-	-	TRBV9	TRBJ1-6	TGTGCCAGCCGAAGGGGGTCGGATTCACCCCTCCACTTT	CASRRGSDSPLHF
-	TRBD1	TRBV7-2	TRBJ2-7	TGTGCCAGCAGCTTCACCGGGACAGGGGCCTACGAGCAGTACTTC	CASSFTGTGAYEQYF
once	TRBD2	TRBV11-3	TRBJ2-1	TGTGCCAGCAGCTTAGATGCCGCTAGCGGGGGTTGGGGTGAGCAGTTCTTC	CASSLDAASGGWGEQFF